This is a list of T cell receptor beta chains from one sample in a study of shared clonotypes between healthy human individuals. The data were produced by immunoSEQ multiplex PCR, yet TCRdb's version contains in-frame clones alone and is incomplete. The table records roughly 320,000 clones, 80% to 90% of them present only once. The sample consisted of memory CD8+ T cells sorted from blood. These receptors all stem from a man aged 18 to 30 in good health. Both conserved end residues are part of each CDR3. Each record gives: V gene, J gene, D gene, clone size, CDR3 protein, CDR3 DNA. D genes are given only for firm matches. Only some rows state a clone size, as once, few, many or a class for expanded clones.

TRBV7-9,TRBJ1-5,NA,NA,CASSLSRAGHSNQPQHF,TGTGCCAGCAGCTTAAGTCGAGCAGGTCACAGCAATCAGCCCCAGCATTTT
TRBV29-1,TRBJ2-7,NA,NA,CSVQRGRGEQYF,TGCAGCGTCCAAAGGGGCAGGGGCGAGCAGTACTTC
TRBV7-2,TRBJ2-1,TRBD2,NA,CASSSLAGPYNEQFF,TGTGCCAGCAGCTCTCTAGCGGGCCCATACAATGAGCAGTTCTTC
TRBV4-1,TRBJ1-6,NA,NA,CASSLLGDGSPLHF,TGCGCCAGCAGTCTTTTAGGAGATGGGTCACCCCTCCACTTT
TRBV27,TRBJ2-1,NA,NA,CASSLAGGQRSNEQFF,TGTGCCAGCAGTTTAGCTGGGGGCCAGCGGTCAAATGAGCAGTTCTTC
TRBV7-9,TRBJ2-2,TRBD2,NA,CASSPGTSGRAFGGELFF,TGTGCCAGCAGCCCCGGGACTAGCGGGAGGGCCTTCGGCGGGGAGCTGTTTTTT
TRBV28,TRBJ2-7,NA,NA,CASSFYDPGYYEQYF,TGTGCCAGCAGTTTTTATGATCCGGGATACTACGAGCAGTACTTC
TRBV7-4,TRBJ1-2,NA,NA,CASSGSTRAARKTYGYTF,TGTGCCAGCAGCGGATCGACGAGAGCAGCGCGAAAGACCTATGGCTACACCTTC
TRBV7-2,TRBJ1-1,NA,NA,CASRPTVIDEAFF,TGTGCCAGCAGGCCGACAGTTATAGATGAAGCTTTCTTT
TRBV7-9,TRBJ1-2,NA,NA,CASSLRGDYGYTF,TGTGCCAGCAGCTTACGAGGGGACTATGGCTACACCTTC
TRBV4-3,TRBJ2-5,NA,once,CASSQEAGETQYF,TGCGCCAGCAGCCAAGAAGCGGGAGAGACCCAGTACTTC
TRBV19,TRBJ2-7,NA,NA,CASSTISGGEQYF,TGTGCCAGTAGTACCATCTCCGGTGGCGAGCAGTACTTC
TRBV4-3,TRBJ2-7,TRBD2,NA,CASSQGTSGIYEQYF,TGCGCCAGCAGCCAGGGGACTAGCGGGATCTACGAGCAGTACTTC
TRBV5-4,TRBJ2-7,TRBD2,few,CASSSTSGRHEQYF,TGTGCCAGCAGCTCGACTAGCGGGAGGCACGAGCAGTACTTC
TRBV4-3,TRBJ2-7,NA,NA,CASSQENGGQLYEQYF,TGCGCCAGCAGCCAGGAAAATGGGGGTCAACTCTACGAGCAGTACTTC
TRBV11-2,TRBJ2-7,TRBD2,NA,CASSPGLEILLEQYF,TGTGCCAGCAGCCCCGGACTAGAGATCCTCCTCGAGCAGTACTTC
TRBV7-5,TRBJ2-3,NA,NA,CARTNSSSGTDTQYF,TGTGCCAGAACCAATTCTAGCAGCGGCACAGATACGCAGTATTTT
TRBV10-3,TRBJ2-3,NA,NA,CAIRKSDSVTDTQYF,TGTGCCATCCGGAAGTCGGACTCAGTCACAGATACGCAGTATTTT
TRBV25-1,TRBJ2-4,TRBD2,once,CASSGSGSNFGIQYF,TGTGCCAGCAGTGGGAGCGGGAGTAATTTTGGCATTCAGTACTTC
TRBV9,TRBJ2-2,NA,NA,CASSLRAGSNTGELFF,TGTGCCAGCAGCCTCCGGGCGGGGTCGAACACCGGGGAGCTGTTTTTT
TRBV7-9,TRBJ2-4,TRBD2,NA,CASSQRWEGNIQYF,TGTGCCAGCAGCCAACGTTGGGAGGGAAACATTCAGTACTTC
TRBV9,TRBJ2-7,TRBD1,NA,CASSVETGDGAEQYF,TGTGCCAGCAGCGTAGAAACAGGGGACGGGGCGGAGCAGTACTTC
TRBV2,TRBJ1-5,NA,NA,CASTPLGEEQPQHF,TGTGCCAGCACCCCACTGGGTGAAGAACAGCCCCAGCATTTT
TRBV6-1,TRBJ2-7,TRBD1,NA,CASSEVGQDPSYEQYF,TGTGCCAGCAGTGAGGTGGGACAGGACCCCTCCTACGAGCAGTACTTC
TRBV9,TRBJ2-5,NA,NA,CASSVAGVRGRETQYF,TGTGCCAGCAGCGTAGCGGGGGTAAGGGGGCGAGAGACCCAGTACTTC
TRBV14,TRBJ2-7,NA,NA,CASSLGGVAGKLDSYEQYF,TGTGCCAGCAGCCTCGGAGGGGTGGCAGGAAAATTGGATTCCTACGAGCAGTACTTC
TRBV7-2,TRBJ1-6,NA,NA,CASSLARRAGLSPNSPLHF,TGTGCCAGCAGCTTAGCGCGCCGGGCAGGGCTGTCACCCAATTCACCCCTCCACTTT
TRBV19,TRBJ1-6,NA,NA,CASSILGTNSPLHF,TGTGCCAGTAGTATTCTGGGCACAAATTCACCCCTCCACTTT
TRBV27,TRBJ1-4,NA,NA,CASSPRTPYLEKLFF,TGTGCCAGCAGTCCCCGGACACCTTATCTAGAAAAACTGTTTTTT
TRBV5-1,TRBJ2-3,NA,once,CASSFPGVNDGDTQYF,TGCGCCAGCAGCTTCCCCGGGGTTAATGATGGAGATACGCAGTATTTT
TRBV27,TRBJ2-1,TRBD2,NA,CASSPQGLAGLYNEQFF,TGTGCCAGCAGTCCACAGGGACTAGCGGGATTGTACAATGAGCAGTTCTTC
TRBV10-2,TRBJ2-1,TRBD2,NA,CASSDWLAEYNEQFF,TGCGCCAGCAGTGATTGGCTAGCGGAATACAATGAGCAGTTCTTC
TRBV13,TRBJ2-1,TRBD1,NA,CASSSTGGNYNEQFF,TGTGCCAGCAGCTCCACAGGGGGAAACTACAATGAGCAGTTCTTC
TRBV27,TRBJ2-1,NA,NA,CASGRSGRYNEQFF,TGTGCCTCAGGGAGGTCAGGGAGATACAATGAGCAGTTCTTC
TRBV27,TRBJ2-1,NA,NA,CASSLGSSYNEQFF,TGTGCCAGCAGTTTAGGGAGCTCCTACAATGAGCAGTTCTTC
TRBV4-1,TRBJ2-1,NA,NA,CASSHKAGLTYNEQFF,TGCGCCAGCAGCCACAAAGCGGGTCTAACCTACAATGAGCAGTTCTTC
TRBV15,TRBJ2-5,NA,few,CATTQGVGDQETQYF,TGTGCCACCACCCAGGGAGTGGGAGATCAAGAGACCCAGTACTTC
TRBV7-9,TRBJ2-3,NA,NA,CASSWGGDTQYF,TGTGCCAGCAGCTGGGGCGGGGATACGCAGTATTTT
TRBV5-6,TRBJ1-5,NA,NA,CASSLTGRPGPQHF,TGTGCCAGCAGCTTAACAGGGCGCCCAGGGCCCCAGCATTTT
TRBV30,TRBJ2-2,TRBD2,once,CTSFARLAGGPDTGELFF,TGTACCAGTTTCGCCCGACTAGCGGGAGGGCCCGACACCGGGGAGCTGTTTTTT
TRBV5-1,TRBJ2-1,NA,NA,CASSIRQYNEQFF,TGCGCCAGCAGCATAAGACAGTACAATGAGCAGTTCTTC
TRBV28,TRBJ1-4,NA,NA,CASSRTLNEKLFF,TGTGCCAGCAGCCGGACACTCAATGAAAAACTGTTTTTT
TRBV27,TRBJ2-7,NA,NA,CASSLQGSHEQYF,TGTGCCAGCAGTTTACAGGGTTCCCACGAGCAGTACTTC
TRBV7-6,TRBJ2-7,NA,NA,CASSFLDGESYEQYF,TGTGCCAGCAGCTTTTTAGACGGGGAATCCTACGAGCAGTACTTC
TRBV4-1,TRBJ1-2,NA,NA,CASSQGTNYGYTF,TGCGCCAGCAGCCAAGGGACCAACTATGGCTACACCTTC
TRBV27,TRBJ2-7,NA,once,CASSSRTARGVDEQYF,TGTGCCAGCAGTTCCCGGACAGCCCGCGGGGTTGACGAGCAGTACTTC